This T cell receptor beta chain was found in a study of blood T cell repertoires in COVID-19. The overall study: There were acute and convalescent COVID-19 samples, and they came from the United States, Italy and Spain. The cDNA or gDNA used as material had been derived from T cells, B-cell-depleted T cells, or PBMCs.

Contact with a PCR-confirmed or clinician-diagnosed COVID-19 case occurred within 2 weeks of entry. Clones were sequenced by immunoSEQ multiplex PCR, and TCRdb holds only the in-frame ones, with some missing. The sample carries roughly 400,000 clones, 88% recorded once. Germline values: CDR1 SNHLY, CDR2 FYNNEI. The CDR3 covers 13 residues. Losses at the gene ends were 4 bases for V and 4 bases for J; bases not matched to a gene: 2. This receptor was taken from a woman aged 18-29 years who had been exposed to COVID-19. This sequence joins TRBV2 and TRBJ2-5; 8 nucleotides line up with TRBD2. Sequencing input: PBMCs or T cells enriched from blood (not recorded which). CDR3 in amino acids: CASSVLAGETQYF. Here the CDR3 DNA reads TGTGCCAGCAGTGTTCTAGCGGGAGAGACCCAGTACTTC.